These 13 T cell receptor beta chains came from one sample sequenced in a study of blood T cells in healthy people across ages. Combining a sample-barcoded 5' primer with a J-beta primer mix, a second PCR ran for roughly 7 to 11 cycles. Each CDR3 protein is one row after TCRdb ran MiXCR on the 5' RACE reads. Here the sample spans fewer than 2,000,000 distinct CDR3 sequences, 34% being singletons. The sequenced material came from blood. The origin of the receptors is a woman in her twenties or thirties in good health.

The chain is built from TRBV27 and TRBJ1-1; D gene uncertain. This CDR3 has 15 amino acids. Per germline, CDR1 MNHEY and CDR2 SMNVEV (reference sequence). V was pared by 3 bases and J by 3 bases, with 14 bases between. The CDR3 DNA reads as TGTGCCAGCAGTTTGGAGGGTTTCCACCACACTGAAGCTTTCTTT. The encoded protein is CASSLEGFHHTEAFF.

The CDR3 coding sequence is TGTGCCAGCAGTTTTACGGAGTCCTACGAGCAGTACTTC. Translation: CASSFTESYEQYF. The chain carries TRBV27 and TRBJ2-7; D is unclear. The CDR3 runs to 13 residues. Germline loops: CDR1 MNHEY, CDR2 SMNVEV (reference sequence). Trimming removed 3 bases from V and 1 base from J, with 7 bases in between.

This clonotype was counted between two and nine times. The rearrangement uses TRBV5-1 and TRBJ2-3; 9 bases fit TRBD1. Germline CDR1 SGHRS, CDR2 YFSETQ. With V trimmed by 2 bases and J by 6 bases, 7 bases remained unmatched. CDR3 length: 15 residues. The CDR3 sequence: CASSLSTGGGDTQYF. DNA for the CDR3: TGCGCCAGCAGCTTAAGTACAGGGGGCGGCGATACGCAGTATTTT.

This clonotype was seen more than once but under ten times. V usage is TRBV5-5 and J usage is TRBJ1-6; D is unresolved. Germline V gene lookup returns CDR1 SGHKS and CDR2 YYEKEE (reference sequence). Trimming cost V 4 bases and J 7 bases, with 12 bases left between them. CDR3 length: 14 amino acids. CDR3 in amino acids: CASSGGRLNSPLHF. The CDR3, as DNA: TGTGCCAGCAGCGGAGGACGGCTAAATTCACCCCTCCACTTT.

V is TRBV6-2 or TRBV6-3 and J is TRBJ2-7; 9 bases fit TRBD2. Germline-derived CDR1 and CDR2 are MNHEY and SVGEGT. The CDR3 contains 16 residues. The J segment lost 4 bases and the V segment lost 6 bases, leaving 13 bases of the junction unmatched. CDR3 sequence (DNA): TGTGCCAGCAGGATACGTCCGAGCGGGAGGTTTTACGAGCAGTACTTC. This encodes CASRIRPSGRFYEQYF.

This clonotype was counted a few times. The chain couples TRBV24-1 to TRBJ2-5, with a possible D match to TRBD2 (6 bases). Germline V lookup: CDR1 KGHDR, CDR2 SFDVKD. This CDR3 has 14 residues. V was trimmed by 4 bases and J by 2 bases, leaving 10 bases between them. CDR3 sequence: CATSDGDSQETQYF. The CDR3 bases are TGTGCCACCAGTGACGGGGACTCGCAAGAGACCCAGTACTTC.

The table lists this clonotype with a few counts. This chain uses TRBV5-6 with TRBJ1-2; tentative D call: TRBD1 (6 bases). Trimming removed 4 bases from V and 0 bases from J, with 10 bases in between. Germline V CDR1 and CDR2: SGHDT, YYEEEE. The CDR3 sequence is 14 residues long. In DNA, the CDR3 is TGTGCCAGCAGCAGGGACACCGCTAACTATGGCTACACCTTC. It translates to CASSRDTANYGYTF.

A remark on this clonotype: The junction shows a germline mismatch at one end, possibly a read error. This chain connects TRBV20-1 to TRBJ1-1; the D gene is possibly TRBD1 (6 bases). The CDR3 consists of 16 residues. CDR1 and CDR2 from the germline V gene are DFQATT and SNEGSKA (reference sequence). The CDR3 is CSARDIARTRDTEAFF. The CDR3 bases are TGCAGTGCTAGAGATATCGCCAGGACCCGGGACACTGAGGCTTTCTTT.

Here the CDR3 DNA reads TGTGCCAGCAGCCAAGATCCCCGGGGCTTAGAGACCCAGTACTTC. It codes for CASSQDPRGLETQYF. The V gene is TRBV3-1, the J gene TRBJ2-5; perhaps D is TRBD1 or TRBD2 (5 bases each). CDR3 size: 15 residues. Trimming cost V 0 bases and J 4 bases, with 12 bases left between them. Germline V gene lookup returns CDR1 LGHDT and CDR2 YNNKEL (reference sequence).

The V gene is TRBV27, the J gene TRBJ2-7; D call uncertain. Germline CDR1 reads MNHEY; CDR2 reads SMNVEV (reference sequence). Trimming cost V 0 bases and J 2 bases, with 14 bases left between them. The CDR3 is 16 residues long. CDR3 DNA: TGTGCCAGCAGTTTATCGAGGCTAAATAGGACCTACGAGCAGTACTTC. It translates to CASSLSRLNRTYEQYF.

The CDR3 spells CASSYSNQRDPHNEQFF. DNA for the CDR3: TGTGCCAGCAGTTACTCGAATCAACGGGATCCCCACAATGAGCAGTTCTTC. The gene calls are TRBV6-5 and TRBJ2-1, with D perhaps TRBD2 (5 bases). V was pared by 0 bases and J by 5 bases, with 17 bases between. There are 17 residues in the CDR3. Per the germline V gene, CDR1 is MNHEY and CDR2 is SVGAGI.

The chain recombines TRBV27 with TRBJ2-1, with D tentatively TRBD2 (6 bases). With the DNA end fitting TRBJ2-7 better, the J assignment may be wrong. The length of the CDR3 is 16 residues. The germline V gene encodes CDR1 MNHEY and CDR2 SMNVEV (reference sequence). The CDR3 reads CASSPSPSASYNEQYF. As DNA, the CDR3 is TGTGCCAGCAGTCCATCTCCTAGCGCCTCCTACAATGAGCAGTACTTC.

This chain connects TRBV4-2 to TRBJ2-3; 8 nucleotides agree with TRBD2. Losses at the gene ends were 0 bases for V and 6 bases for J; bases not matched to a gene: 5. This CDR3 is built from 15 residues. Germline V gives CDR1 LGHNA, CDR2 YNFKEQ. DNA of the CDR3: TGTGCCAGCAGCCAAGAAACGGGAGGGGCCGATACGCAGTATTTT. It specifies CASSQETGGADTQYF.